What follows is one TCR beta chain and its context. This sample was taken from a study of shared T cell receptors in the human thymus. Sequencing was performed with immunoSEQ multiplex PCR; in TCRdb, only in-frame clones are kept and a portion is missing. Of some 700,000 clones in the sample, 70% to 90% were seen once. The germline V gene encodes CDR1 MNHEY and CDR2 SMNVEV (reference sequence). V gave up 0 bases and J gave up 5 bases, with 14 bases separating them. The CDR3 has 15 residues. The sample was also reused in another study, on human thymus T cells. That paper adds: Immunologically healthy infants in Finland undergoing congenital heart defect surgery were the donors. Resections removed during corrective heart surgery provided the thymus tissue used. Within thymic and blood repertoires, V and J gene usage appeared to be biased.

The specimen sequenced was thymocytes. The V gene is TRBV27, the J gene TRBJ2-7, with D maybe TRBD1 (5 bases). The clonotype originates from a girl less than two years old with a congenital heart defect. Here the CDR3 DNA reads TGTGCCAGCAGTTTATCGTCGGCAGGGTACCACGAGCAGTACTTC. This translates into CASSLSSAGYHEQYF.